These T cell receptor beta chains were read from a single sample in a study of Graves' ophthalmopathy and Graves' hyperthyroidism. A single record per CDR3 protein comes from TCRdb applying MiXCR to the multiplex PCR reads. The table lists over 450,000 distinct CDR3 sequences, 13% to 15% of them singletons. Sequencing input: blood. The receptors derive from a woman aged 25 to 39 with Graves' ophthalmopathy. The CDR3 runs from the conserved cysteine through the conserved F or W. A D gene is named only where the DNA matches it firmly. Not all rows give a size; the values are once, few, many and, for expanded clones, a class.

V gene	J gene	clone size	D gene	CDR3 DNA	CDR3 protein
TRBV24-1	TRBJ2-2	few	-	TGTGCCACCAGTGACCCCCGGGCCCAGAACACCGGGGAGCTGTTTTTT	CATSDPRAQNTGELFF
TRBV4-1	TRBJ2-7	-	TRBD1	TGCGCCAGCAGCCAGGCGACAGGGGACAACTCCTACGAGCAGTACTTC	CASSQATGDNSYEQYF
TRBV30	TRBJ1-2	many	-	TGTGCCTCCCTCACCCAAAGGGCGAATGGCTACACCTTC	CASLTQRANGYTF
TRBV27	TRBJ1-2	many	-	TGTGCCAGCAGTTCCTATAGGGCGGACGGACTCTATGGCTACACCTTC	CASSSYRADGLYGYTF
TRBV12-3/TRBV12-4	TRBJ2-5	-	-	TGTGCCAGCAGTCGGACAGTGGAGACCAAGTACTTC	CASSRTVETKYF
TRBV5-1	TRBJ2-7	many	TRBD2	TGCGCCAGCAGCGGCCGGGGACTAGCGGGAGGCCTAGCCTACGAGCAGTACTTC	CASSGRGLAGGLAYEQYF
TRBV28	TRBJ1-3	many	-	TGTGCCAGCAGTCCCCCAGGGAGAGTGGGTCCCATATATTTT	CASSPPGRVGPIYF
TRBV7-2	TRBJ2-7	many	-	TGTGCCAGCGGCAGATACTACGAGCAGTACTTC	CASGRYYEQYF
TRBV20-1	TRBJ1-1	many	-	TGCAGTGCTAGAAACCAGCTACACACTGAAGCTTTCTTT	CSARNQLHTEAFF
TRBV6-5	TRBJ2-7	many	TRBD2	TGTGCCAGCAGTTACGGGGCGGGAGGGGGGTTCGAGCAGTACTTC	CASSYGAGGGFEQYF
TRBV30	TRBJ1-1	few	TRBD1	TGTGCCTTCTCGGACAGGGCGGACACTGAAGCTTTCTTT	CAFSDRADTEAFF
TRBV12-3/TRBV12-4	TRBJ2-2	few	-	TGTGCCAGCAGGCTCGGATATACCGGGGAGCTGTTTTTT	CASRLGYTGELFF
TRBV12-3/TRBV12-4	TRBJ2-5	few	-	TGTGCCAGCACCCCGGGACCTAAGGGGGCCCAGTACTTC	CASTPGPKGAQYF
TRBV2	TRBJ2-5	many	TRBD2	TGTGCCCAGACTAGCGGGAGAATGGGGCACCAAGAGACCCAGTACTTC	CAQTSGRMGHQETQYF
TRBV6-1	TRBJ2-7	many	-	TGTGCCAGCAGTGAACGGACACAAAGCTCCTACGAGCAGTACTTC	CASSERTQSSYEQYF
TRBV7-2	TRBJ2-2	-	TRBD2	TGTGCCAGCAGCCAATCGACTAGCGGGTCCTTGGAGCTGTTTTTT	CASSQSTSGSLELFF
TRBV6-5	TRBJ1-2	-	-	TGTGCCAGCAGTTACTCCCCCCAATTCTATGGCTACACCTTC	CASSYSPQFYGYTF
TRBV19	TRBJ2-5	many	-	TGTGCCAGTAGTCCATCTACTGAGACCCAGTACTTC	CASSPSTETQYF
TRBV28	TRBJ1-2	many	-	TGTGCCAGCAGTTTAGTCGTTTCTTGGGGGGCCCGGGGGAATGGCTACACCTTC	CASSLVVSWGARGNGYTF
TRBV12-3/TRBV12-4	TRBJ2-2	many	TRBD2	TGTGCCAGCAGTTTAAAACTAGCGGGAGTCCTTAGTGACACCGGGGAGCTGTTTTTT	CASSLKLAGVLSDTGELFF
TRBV24-1	TRBJ1-1	many	-	TGTGCCACTGCTACGGCCCGGGATTGGACTGAAGCTTTCTTT	CATATARDWTEAFF
TRBV6-2/TRBV6-3	TRBJ2-2	many	TRBD1	TGTGCCAGCAGTTACTCCAGGGGGCCCGGGGAGCTGTTTTTT	CASSYSRGPGELFF
TRBV6-1	TRBJ1-2	many	-	TGTGCCAGCAGTGAATTAACGCAGGGGACTTATGGCTACACCTTC	CASSELTQGTYGYTF